These 4 T cell receptor beta chains came from one sample sequenced in a study of cytomegalovirus exposure and HLA in healthy donors. The PCR contained 60 Vbeta and 13 Jbeta primers. Data came from immunoSEQ multiplex PCR; TCRdb stores just in-frame clones and leaves some out. This sample has 95,000 to 100,000 clones, with roughly 74% found just once. Material: PBMCs. These receptors came from a woman aged 40 to 49 in good health and CMV-seronegative.

The chain employs TRBV4-3 and TRBJ2-7, with 8 nucleotides matching TRBD2. The CDR3 spans 16 residues. Germline assignment: CDR1 LGHNA and CDR2 YSLEER. With 0 bases clipped from V and 3 bases from J, the junction kept 7 bases outside the gene matches. The DNA of the CDR3 is TGCGCCAGCAGCCAAGATTCGCGGGGGGCCTACTACGAGCAGTACTTC. Its translation: CASSQDSRGAYYEQYF.

V gene TRBV6-5 combines with J gene TRBJ2-3, with 10 positions matching TRBD2. Germline loops: CDR1 MNHEY, CDR2 SVGAGI. Trimming took 7 bases from V and 8 from J; bases not matched to a gene: 6. The CDR3 is 13 amino acids. In DNA form, the CDR3 reads TGTGCCAGCAAGCGGGAGGGCCTTGGTACGCAGTATTTT. This translates into CASKREGLGTQYF.

This clone came up a few times. The chain links TRBV7-9 to TRBJ2-7; D possibly corresponds to TRBD1 (7 bases). The CDR3 spans 16 residues. With 5 bases removed from V and 5 bases from J, the gap between germline ends came to 22 bases. CDR1 is SEHNR and CDR2 is FQNEAQ in the germline V gene (reference sequence). CDR3 DNA sequence: TGTGCCAGCAGCCCCCCCGAGCAGGGGGGAGGAGACGAGCAGTACTTC. This gives the protein CASSPPEQGGGDEQYF.

The V call is TRBV7-8, the J call TRBJ1-1, with 7 bases matching TRBD1. This CDR3 is 14 amino acids long. Germline lookup yields CDR1 SGHVS and CDR2 FQNEAQ. The ends lost 5 bases at V and 4 bases at J; junction bases unmatched: 7. The CDR3 DNA reads TGTGCCAGCAGCGACAGGGATGGAGGCACTGAAGCTTTCTTT. Translated, it gives CASSDRDGGTEAFF.